The 17 T cell receptor beta chains presented below share a single source sample, sequenced in a study of cytomegalovirus exposure and HLA in healthy donors (dated by TCRdb to 2016 to 2017). Library method: the immunoSEQ multiplex PCR assay. The multiplex PCR relied on a mix of 60 forward primers for TCR Vbeta segments and 13 reverse primers for TCR Jbeta segments. As stored in TCRdb, this immuneACCESS dataset retains in-frame rearrangements with V and J assigned. A fraction of the clones does not appear; measured against another copy, unresolved V genes explain less than half of the discrepancy, and the remainder lacks a known reason. A total of over 150,000 clones appear in this sample, roughly 76% of them only once. Over 1.3% of the sample rests with the top ten. Sequenced sample: PBMCs. The receptors were gathered from a man between 60 and 75 years old in good health and CMV-seronegative.

This clone was picked up a small number of times. The rearrangement uses TRBV19 and TRBJ2-2, with D uncertain. CDR3 length: 14 amino acids. V dropped 8 bases and J dropped 3 bases, with 13 bases sitting between them. Germline V CDR1 and CDR2: LNHDA, SQIVND (reference sequence). The CDR3 is CASSERKDTGELFF. Here the CDR3 DNA reads TGTGCCAGTTCCGAGAGGAAGGACACCGGGGAGCTGTTTTTT.

This sequence joins TRBV28 and TRBJ1-1, with D perhaps TRBD1 (5 bases). Between the trimmed V and J ends, which lost 2 bases and 0 bases, there was a span of 13 bases. The CDR3 sequence is 16 residues long. Germline V gene sequence: CDR1 MDHEN, CDR2 SYDVKM. The CDR3 sequence is CASSLQAGRMNTEAFF. CDR3 nucleotides: TGTGCCAGCAGTTTACAAGCAGGGCGCATGAACACTGAAGCTTTCTTT.

The chain uses TRBV27 and TRBJ2-2; D gene ambiguous. Trimming removed 6 bases at V and 4 bases at J, with 9 bases between. The CDR3 is made up of 13 amino acids. Per the germline V gene, CDR1 is MNHEY and CDR2 is SMNVEV (reference sequence). CDR3 sequence: CASSFGTTGELFF. The DNA for the CDR3 is TGTGCCAGCAGCTTCGGTACCACCGGGGAGCTGTTTTTT.

The chain carries TRBV7-2 and TRBJ1-1; tentatively, D is TRBD1 (6 bases). From germline, CDR1 is SGHTA and CDR2 FQGNSA. Trimming shortened V by 1 base and J by 1 base, and 10 bases separated the two germline ends. CDR3 length: 15 amino acids. This CDR3 reads CASSLEAGANTEAFF. The CDR3 DNA follows: TGTGCCAGCAGCTTAGAAGCGGGGGCGAACACTGAAGCTTTCTTT.

This rearrangement joins TRBV11-2 to TRBJ1-3; 7 nucleotides match TRBD1. This CDR3 contains 14 residues. The trim removed 3 bases at V and 4 bases at J, leaving 3 bases unmatched. Germline V gives CDR1 SGHAT, CDR2 FQNNGV. The CDR3 here is CASSLGTEGNTIYF. Here the CDR3 DNA reads TGTGCCAGCAGCTTGGGGACAGAGGGAAACACCATATATTTT.

This clone appeared once. The rearrangement joins TRBV5-1 to TRBJ2-7; possibly TRBD2 for D (6 bases). This CDR3 is 14 amino acids long. The germline gives CDR1 SGHRS, CDR2 YFSETQ. Trimming cost V 4 bases and J 4 bases, with 15 bases left between them. CDR3 sequence reads: CASSRPGVSYEQYF. The CDR3 DNA reads TGCGCCAGCAGCCGACCGGGGGTATCTTACGAGCAGTACTTC.

The J gene is TRBJ2-3, the V gene TRBV19, with D perhaps TRBD1 (5 bases). Germline V gene sequence: CDR1 LNHDA, CDR2 SQIVND (reference sequence). The CDR3 has 15 residues. Trimming took off 7 bases at V and 0 bases at J, with 14 bases between the two ends. CDR3 DNA: TGTGCCAGTACCACTCCTGGACACAGCACAGATACGCAGTATTTT. The encoded protein is CASTTPGHSTDTQYF. Full variable domain (remainder filled in from reference TRBV19 and TRBJ2-3): DGGITQSPKYLFRKEGQNVTLSCEQNLNHDAMYWYRQDPGQGLRLIYYSQIVNDFQKGDIAEGYSVSREKKESFPLTVTSAQKNPTAFYLCASTTPGHSTDTQYFGPGTRLTVL.

This chain joins TRBV19 and TRBJ2-7; D is possibly TRBD1 (6 bases). The V end was cut by 5 bases, the J end by 7 bases, with 12 bases between. CDR1 LNHDA and CDR2 SQIVND come from the germline V gene (reference sequence). The CDR3 consists of 12 residues. The DNA of the CDR3 is TGTGCCAGTAGTTCACAGGGTGGTGAGCAGTACTTC. Its protein is CASSSQGGEQYF.

The chain employs TRBV4-3 and TRBJ2-1, with D perhaps TRBD2 (5 bases). The germline V gene has CDR1 LGHNA and CDR2 YSLEER. The germline V and J ends were trimmed by 0 bases and 0 bases, with 9 bases remaining between them. This CDR3 is built from 16 residues. The CDR3 here is CASSQDPLASYNEQFF. CDR3 nucleotide sequence: TGCGCCAGCAGCCAAGATCCGCTAGCCTCCTACAATGAGCAGTTCTTC.

V usage is TRBV6-1 and J usage is TRBJ1-1, with a tentative D call TRBD1 (6 bases). CDR3 length: 14 residues. Germline CDR1 reads MNHNS; CDR2 reads SASEGT. Trimming stripped 3 bases from V and 10 bases from J, with 18 bases between. CDR3 region: CASSETGGMLRAFF. In nucleotides, the CDR3 is TGTGCCAGCAGTGAGACAGGAGGTATGTTGAGAGCTTTCTTT.

A word on this clone: A much larger clone sits a single nucleotide away, making a read error possible. The rearrangement joins TRBV7-9 to TRBJ1-2; 7 positions match TRBD1. CDR3 size: 13 residues. Germline V CDR1 and CDR2: SEHNR, FQNEAQ (reference sequence). V was pared by 5 bases and J by 3 bases, with 3 bases of the junction left unmatched. The chain's CDR3 is CASSTGTDYGYTF. In DNA form, the CDR3 reads TGTGCCAGCAGCACCGGGACAGACTATGGCTACACCTTC.

The chain employs TRBV6-6 and TRBJ1-5; D is possibly TRBD1 (6 bases). CDR1 is MNHNY and CDR2 is SVGAGI in the germline V gene (reference sequence). V was pared by 6 bases and J by 9 bases, with 12 bases between. CDR3 length equals 12 residues. This CDR3 reads CASRGQRWPQHF. As DNA, the CDR3 is TGTGCCAGCAGGGGACAACGATGGCCCCAGCATTTT.

This clone was seen only a few times. V gene TRBV5-1 combines with J gene TRBJ1-4; D gene uncertain. The ends were cut back, 0 bases at V and 1 base at J, with 10 bases in the middle. Looked up from germline, CDR1 is SGHRS and CDR2 is YFSETQ. The CDR3 length is 16 residues. CDR3: CASSLGAGRTNEKLFF. The CDR3, as DNA: TGCGCCAGCAGCTTGGGGGCAGGAAGAACTAATGAAAAACTGTTTTTT.

This chain uses TRBV4-2 with TRBJ2-7; unclear D gene. The CDR3 has 13 residues. Germline V lookup: CDR1 LGHNA, CDR2 YNFKEQ. V lost 1 base to trimming and J lost 3 bases, with 7 bases between them. This CDR3 reads CASSQGQDYEQYF. The CDR3 coding sequence is TGTGCCAGCAGCCAAGGGCAGGACTACGAGCAGTACTTC.

The chain carries TRBV7-2 and TRBJ2-1; 8 bases map to TRBD2. V lost 4 bases and J lost 4; bases outside the gene matches: 6. The length of the CDR3 is 15 residues. Germline CDR1 is SGHTA and CDR2 is FQGNSA. The CDR3 loop reads CASSSSGGPYNEQFF. In nucleotides, the CDR3 is TGTGCCAGCAGCTCCTCGGGGGGGCCTTACAATGAGCAGTTCTTC. Filled out from reference TRBV7-2 and TRBJ2-1, the complete variable domain reads GAGVSQSPSNKVTEKGKDVELRCDPISGHTALYWYRQSLGQGLEFLIYFQGNSAPDKSGLPSDRFSAERTGGSVSTLTIQRTQQEDSAVYLCASSSSGGPYNEQFFGPGTRLTVL.

The chain couples TRBV30 to TRBJ1-3, with TRBD1 identical over 7 bases. The germline gives CDR1 GTSNPN, CDR2 SVGIG (reference sequence). Trimming took 2 bases from V and 8 from J; bases not matched to a gene: 3. This CDR3 has 12 residues. The CDR3 spells CAWSSGGHTIYF. The CDR3 bases are TGTGCCTGGAGTTCAGGGGGGCACACCATATATTTT.

V gene TRBV5-1 combines with J gene TRBJ2-5, with D perhaps matching TRBD2 (6 bases). Matching the DNA end better, TRBJ2-7 makes the J call doubtful. The CDR3 has 17 residues. Germline V lookup: CDR1 SGHRS, CDR2 YFSETQ. The CDR3 DNA reads as TGCGCCAGCAGCTTGGATTGGACTACCAAAAGCTCCTACGAGCAGTACTTC. This translates into CASSLDWTTKSSYEQYF.